The sequence of this T cell receptor (beta chain) was determined in a study of T cell responses to AZD1222 COVID-19 vaccine. The CDR3 extends over 17 amino acids. V lost 4 bases and J lost 3, with 18 bases in between. Germline CDR1 is LNHDA and CDR2 is SQIVND (reference sequence). The study pooled second doses at about 4 or about 12 weeks. Study observations and caveats: CD4 TCRs associated with vaccination spanned spike, dominating at 160-218 and 743-854. Females outnumbered males among donors, who were mostly white British; clonal diversity was possibly underestimated. Baseline serostatus was positive in only six AZD1222 recipients.

This clone was recorded once. As yet, its antigen is unknown. The protocol was immunoSEQ multiplex PCR, while the TCRdb copy is restricted to in-frame clones and leaves out a portion. The profile shows 250,000 to 300,000 clones, approximately 94% of them singletons. The clonotype was recovered from an adult who received the AZD1222 COVID-19 vaccine. The input for sequencing was peripheral blood, taken 28 days after the second AZD1222 dose. The J gene is TRBJ2-2, the V gene TRBV19, with D perhaps TRBD2 (5 bases). CDR3 nucleotides: TGTGCCAGTAGTACCCCCGGACTTAGCGCATACACCGGGGAGCTGTTTTTT. This gives the protein CASSTPGLSAYTGELFF.